These 14 T cell receptor beta chains were sequenced from one sample in a study of T cells after posttransplantation cyclophosphamide. Sequenced by immunoSEQ multiplex PCR; TCRdb stores in-frame clones only, minus some. The sample lists approximately 20,000 clones, roughly nine tenths occurring once. Treatment was busulfan-fludarabine conditioning, a marrow graft, and cyclophosphamide on days +3 and +4. Specimen: PBMCs, collected after allogeneic stem cell transplant with posttransplant cyclophosphamide. The receptors come from a female patient aged 35 to 55 who received an allogeneic stem cell transplant from a related donor, was CMV-positive, and had no GVHD. Part of the T cells may come from the graft donor.

This CDR3 is CASRQETYEQYF. The DNA of the CDR3 is TGTGCCAGCAGACAGGAAACCTACGAGCAGTACTTC. This sequence joins TRBV2 and TRBJ2-7, with D possibly matching TRBD1 (5 bases). Trimming took off 6 bases at V and 2 bases at J, with 8 bases between the two ends. The CDR3 covers 12 residues. CDR1 and CDR2 from the germline V gene are SNHLY and FYNNEI.

The chain carries TRBV7-6 and TRBJ2-1; tentatively, D is TRBD2 (6 bases). The CDR3 spans 15 residues. Trimming pared 1 base from V and 6 bases from J, leaving 13 bases between. CDR1 and CDR2 (germline): SGHVS, FNYEAQ. The CDR3 sequence is CASSLVAERINEQFF. The CDR3 region has the DNA TGTGCCAGCAGCTTAGTAGCGGAGAGGATCAATGAGCAGTTCTTC.

The chain combines TRBV7-8 with TRBJ2-7; 8 positions match TRBD1. The CDR3 runs to 14 residues. After removal of 5 bases from V and 2 bases from J, the junction contained 5 bases not matched to a gene. Looked up from germline, CDR1 is SGHVS and CDR2 is FQNEAQ. This CDR3 is CASSLSDRAYEQYF. The CDR3, as DNA: TGTGCCAGCAGCCTCTCGGACAGGGCCTACGAGCAGTACTTC. Based on the CDR3 plus reference TRBV7-8 and TRBJ2-7, the full variable domain is GAGVSQSPRYKVAKRGQDVALRCDPISGHVSLFWYQQALGQGPEFLTYFQNEAQLDKSGLPSDRFFAERPEGSVSTLKIQRTQQEDSAVYLCASSLSDRAYEQYFGPGTRLTVT.

In nucleotides, the CDR3 is TGTGCCAGCAGCTCCCAGACAGGTCCCTATGGCTACACCTTC. Its translation is CASSSQTGPYGYTF. V is TRBV11-2 and J is TRBJ1-2, with D possibly TRBD1 on 6 matching bases. The CDR3 spans 14 residues. Germline assignment: CDR1 SGHAT and CDR2 FQNNGV. V lost 4 bases, J lost 4 bases, and 13 bases lay in between.

This chain joins TRBV30 and TRBJ2-1; 8 nucleotides line up with TRBD2. The CDR3 extends over 14 amino acids. V lost 5 bases to trimming and J lost 2 bases; unmatched junction nucleotides: 5. Germline CDR1 and CDR2: GTSNPN and SVGIG (reference sequence). This CDR3 is CAWAGSGTYNEQFF. CDR3 DNA: TGTGCCTGGGCTGGTAGCGGGACCTACAATGAGCAGTTCTTC.

The CDR3 coding sequence is TGTGCCAGCAGCCCCAGGGAAGATACGCAGTATTTT. Translating it yields CASSPREDTQYF. The genes are TRBV7-9 and TRBJ2-3; D perhaps matches TRBD1 (5 bases). The CDR3 runs 12 residues. CDR1 is SEHNR and CDR2 is FQNEAQ in the germline V gene (reference sequence). V lost 5 bases and J 5 bases, leaving 8 bases between the germline ends. Combining the CDR3 with reference TRBV7-9 and TRBJ2-3 gives the whole variable domain DTGVSQNPRHKITKRGQNVTFRCDPISEHNRLYWYRQTLGQGPEFLTYFQNEAQLEKSRLLSDRFSAERPKGSFSTLEIQRTEQGDSAMYLCASSPREDTQYFGPGTRLTVL.

The sample holds one count of this clone. The V call is TRBV28, the J call TRBJ1-5; 8 bases map to TRBD1. The V and J ends lost 6 bases and 1 base, in that order; junction bases with no gene match: 5. Germline V gene data show CDR1 as MDHEN and CDR2 as SYDVKM. The CDR3 is 15 amino acids. Here the CDR3 DNA reads TGTGCCAGCAGCCACAGGGGGGAGAGCAATCAGCCCCAGCATTTT. This codes for CASSHRGESNQPQHF.

The chain is built from TRBV28 and TRBJ1-1; no clear D. There are 14 residues in the CDR3. V was shortened by 3 bases and J by 1 base, with 9 bases between the two germline ends. Germline values: CDR1 MDHEN, CDR2 SYDVKM. The CDR3 nucleotides are TGTGCCAGCAGTTTGGCAAACAGGAACACTGAAGCTTTCTTT. It encodes CASSLANRNTEAFF.

The chain combines TRBV18 with TRBJ2-1; no reliable D call. CDR1 and CDR2 (germline): KGHSH, LQKENI. The CDR3 covers 15 residues. V shed 3 bases and J shed 6 bases, with 15 bases lying between them. CDR3 DNA: TGTGCCAGCTCACCTATGAACTCGGCGGCCAATGAGCAGTTCTTC. As protein: CASSPMNSAANEQFF.

The chain joins TRBV7-3 to TRBJ2-6, with D uncertain. Germline lookup yields CDR1 SGHTA and CDR2 FQGTGA. This CDR3 is 17 amino acids long. Trimming took 5 bases from V and 0 from J, leaving 14 bases between them. The CDR3: CASSHTLPSSGANVLTF. CDR3 sequence (DNA): TGTGCCAGCAGCCATACGCTCCCCAGCTCTGGGGCCAACGTCCTGACTTTC.

This clone turned up a few times. This chain uses TRBV29-1 with TRBJ2-1; 7 bases are a match to TRBD1. Unmatched junction bases numbered 6, after V lost 3 bases and J lost 4 bases. The CDR3 consists of 14 residues. Per the germline V gene, CDR1 is SQVTM and CDR2 is ANQGSEA. As DNA, the CDR3 is TGCAGCGTTGACGAGACAGGGAAATACAATGAGCAGTTCTTC. Translation gives CSVDETGKYNEQFF.

This clone is a singleton in its sample. This sequence joins TRBV19 and TRBJ1-2, with D perhaps matching TRBD1 (5 bases). V lost 7 bases, J lost 3 bases, and 15 bases lay in between. Germline-derived CDR1 and CDR2 are LNHDA and SQIVND (reference sequence). The length of the CDR3 is 14 residues. The CDR3 sequence is CASTPGGGDYGYTF. Written as DNA, the CDR3 is TGTGCCAGTACCCCCGGGGGAGGAGACTATGGCTACACCTTC.

The rearrangement links TRBV29-1 to TRBJ2-1; 7 nucleotides match TRBD2. The CDR3 spans 14 residues. CDR1 is SQVTM, CDR2 ANQGSEA, per germline. The J segment lost 2 bases and the V segment lost 4 bases, leaving 5 bases of the junction unmatched. The DNA of the CDR3 is TGCAGCGTTGGGGGGGGAGGGGCCTACAATGAGCAGTTCTTC. This gives the protein CSVGGGGAYNEQFF.

This rearrangement joins TRBV2 to TRBJ1-5; TRBD1 might be the D (5 bases). The CDR3 contains 12 residues. Trimming left V 8 bases short and J 1 base short, with 6 bases between. The germline gives CDR1 SNHLY, CDR2 FYNNEI. CDR3 residues: CASRGSNQPQHF. CDR3 in DNA: TGTGCCAGCCGGGGGAGCAATCAGCCCCAGCATTTT.